This T cell receptor beta chain was captured by sequencing in a study of tumor and adjacent non-tumor tissue in lung cancer. A modified ARM-PCR protocol with three rounds of nested PCR amplified TCRbeta. Each CDR3 protein gets one entry after TCRdb re-called the multiplex PCR reads with MiXCR. The sample yields about 85,000 distinct CDR3 sequences, roughly three fifths seen once. There are a few counts of this clonotype. Compared with germline, one end of the junction differs, possibly owing to a read error. CDR1 is SNHLY, CDR2 FYNNEI, per germline. This CDR3 is built from 16 residues. No cell sorting was done before RNA was extracted from the tissue.

The sample consisted of lung tumor tissue. This receptor was taken from a man in his 70s with non-small cell lung cancer. This sequence joins TRBV2 and TRBJ2-1; 11 nucleotides agree with TRBD2. CDR3 DNA sequence: TGTGCCAGCAGTGTGGCTAGCGGGGGGTATTACAATGAGCGGTTCTTC. Protein sequence: CASSVASGGYYNERFF.